This TCR beta chain was documented in a study of control samples from healthy donors and cancer patients. Trimming pared 2 bases from V and 7 bases from J, leaving 12 bases between. The CDR3 has 13 residues. From germline, CDR1 is SGHNT and CDR2 YYREEE (reference sequence). TCRdb's copy holds only in-frame clones and misses some; the assay was immunoSEQ multiplex PCR. The table includes about 120,000 clones, just under 95% detected once. The receptor comes from a man younger than 35 in good health. The chain couples TRBV5-4 to TRBJ2-5; a possible D gene is TRBD2 (5 bases). The sequencing sample was made of blood. The CDR3 DNA follows: TGTGCCAGCAGCTTAGAGGGCGTGGCGACCCAGTACTTC. Its protein is CASSLEGVATQYF. The full variable domain, with the rest looked up from reference TRBV5-4 and TRBJ2-5, is ETGVTQSPTHLIKTRGQQVTLRCSSQSGHNTVSWYQQALGQGPQFIFQYYREEENGRGNFPPRFSGLQFPNYSSELNVNALELDDSALYLCASSLEGVATQYFGPGTRLLVL.